The entry that follows covers one T cell receptor beta chain sequence. The antigen remains undetermined. Built from TCR beta cDNA, the libraries had unique molecular identifiers in them. Input populations of about 0.85 to 11 million T cells gave rise to hundreds of thousands of cDNA molecules. TCRdb passed the PCR reads through MiXCR, listing each CDR3 protein once. The sample lists about 770,000 distinct CDR3 sequences, around 45% occurring once. CDR3 length: 15 residues. CDR1 is SGHRS and CDR2 is YFSETQ in the germline V gene. This entry is derived from a study of post-analysis software for immune sequencing data. Across the study: As for disease course, relapsing-remitting, secondary progressive and progressive-relapsing multiple sclerosis were all included. Study-wide results and limits: By F measure, strong co-clustering occurred among samples prepared in the same batch. Controls had significantly higher normalized Chao1 diversity than multiple sclerosis patients. Patients had higher frequencies than controls of roughly 5 TRBV segments, including TRBV5-6, TRBV5-1 and TRBV20-1.

The chain uses TRBV5-1 and TRBJ2-7; no definite D call. The J call may be in error: the DNA end matches TRBJ2-5 better. Sequencing used blood. This TCR derives from a girl between 10 and 17 years old with multiple sclerosis. The DNA for the CDR3 is TGCGCCAGCAGCCCCCTGTGGATCCCTAAAGAGACCCAGTACTTC. Translation gives CASSPLWIPKETQYF.